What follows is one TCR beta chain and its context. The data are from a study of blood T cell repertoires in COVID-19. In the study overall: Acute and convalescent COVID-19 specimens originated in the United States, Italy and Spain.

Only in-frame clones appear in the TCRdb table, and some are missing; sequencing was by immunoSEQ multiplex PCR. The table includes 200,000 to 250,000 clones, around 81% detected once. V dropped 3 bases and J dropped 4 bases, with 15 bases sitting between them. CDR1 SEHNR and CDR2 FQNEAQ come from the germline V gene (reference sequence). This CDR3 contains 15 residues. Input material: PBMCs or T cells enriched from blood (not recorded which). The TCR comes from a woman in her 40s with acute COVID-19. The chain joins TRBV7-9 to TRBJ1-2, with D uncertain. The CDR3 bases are TGTGCCAGCAGCTTCGGCGGGGTTGGAGGCTATGGCTACACCTTC. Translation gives CASSFGGVGGYGYTF.